The rows below give T cell receptor beta chains drawn from one sample of a study of OX40 agonist ivuxolimab in advanced cancers. Using immunoSEQ multiplex PCR, the repertoire was profiled, and TCRdb retains in-frame clones only, with some absent. The sample includes approximately 120,000 clones, 85% to 95% of them seen just once. Sequenced material: CD4+ or CD8+ T cells sorted from blood, taken in a trial of the OX40 agonist ivuxolimab. The receptors derive from an adult with an advanced solid tumor such as melanoma, head and neck, liver or kidney cancer. Each CDR3 is given with its conserved first and last residue. The order of the fields is V gene, J gene, clone size, D gene, CDR3 DNA, CDR3 protein. A D gene is named only where the DNA matches it firmly. Size values are once, few and many counts, or a class for expanded clones, and some rows have none.

TRBV10-3	TRBJ1-5	once	TRBD1	TGTGCCATCAGTGACGGACCGGACAGGGGCTATCAGCCCCAGCATTTT	CAISDGPDRGYQPQHF
TRBV7-9	TRBJ2-7	-	-	TGTGCCAGCAGCCCGCCCTTTACGAACCACGAGCAGTACTTC	CASSPPFTNHEQYF
TRBV4-3	TRBJ1-4	-	-	TGCGCCAGCAGCCAAGATGCGGGCCCTAATGAAAAACTGTTTTTT	CASSQDAGPNEKLFF
TRBV5-5	TRBJ2-5	-	-	TGTGCCAGCAGCCAGGGACCGCTTGGGGAGACCCAGTACTTC	CASSQGPLGETQYF
TRBV7-9	TRBJ2-7	-	-	TGTGCCAGCAGCCCACCGGGAGCGAGGGAGGACGAGCAGTACTTC	CASSPPGAREDEQYF
TRBV5-1	TRBJ2-7	-	-	TGCGCCAGCAGCTTGGGACAGTCCTACGAGCAGTACTTC	CASSLGQSYEQYF
TRBV7-2	TRBJ2-4	-	-	TGTGCCAGCAGCTTAGCCGTCGGCATTCAGTACTTC	CASSLAVGIQYF
TRBV27	TRBJ2-1	-	TRBD2	TGTGCCAGCAGTTCGGGGGAGGGTATCCCCAATGAGCAGTTCTTC	CASSSGEGIPNEQFF
TRBV14	TRBJ2-1	-	TRBD1	TGTGCCAGCAGCCAAACCGGGACAGGGTCCTACAATGAGCAGTTCTTC	CASSQTGTGSYNEQFF
TRBV6-1	TRBJ1-1	-	-	TGTGCCAGCAGTGGCCAGGGGAACACTGAAGCTTTCTTT	CASSGQGNTEAFF
TRBV5-1	TRBJ1-4	-	-	TGCGCCAGCAGCCTTGACAGACCTTCAACTAATGAAAAACTGTTTTTT	CASSLDRPSTNEKLFF
TRBV6-5	TRBJ1-2	-	-	TGTGCCAGCAGTTACTCCCGGACAGTCGCTGGCTACACCTTC	CASSYSRTVAGYTF
TRBV7-2	TRBJ1-1	-	-	TGTGCCAGCAGCTCAAGTACAGGGTACACTGAAGCTTTCTTT	CASSSSTGYTEAFF
TRBV10-3	TRBJ2-7	-	-	TGTGCCATCAGTGAGTCAAAGGGAATCTACGAGCAGTACTTC	CAISESKGIYEQYF
TRBV19	TRBJ2-7	-	-	TGTGCCAGTAGCTCCGTCACCGAGCAGTACTTC	CASSSVTEQYF
TRBV5-1	TRBJ2-1	-	-	TGCGCCAGCAGCTTAAGGACAGTCACCTACAATGAGCAGTTCTTC	CASSLRTVTYNEQFF
TRBV28	TRBJ2-7	-	-	TGTGCCAGCAGTTTCAAGCCGGGGGAGCAGTACTTC	CASSFKPGEQYF
TRBV7-9	TRBJ1-1	-	-	TGTGCCAGCAGCCACCCCAACCTCCTGACCCGTGAAGCTTTCTTT	CASSHPNLLTREAFF
TRBV28	TRBJ2-3	-	-	TGTGCCAGCAGTTTATCCTTGGGGTCTGGGTGGACAGATACGCAGTATTTT	CASSLSLGSGWTDTQYF
TRBV14	TRBJ1-1	-	-	TGTGCCAGCAGTCAAACGGCAGACACTGAAGCTTTCTTT	CASSQTADTEAFF
TRBV10-3	TRBJ1-1	-	-	TGTGCCATCAGTCGGAGGGAGATCACTGAAGCTTTCTTT	CAISRREITEAFF
TRBV5-6	TRBJ1-5	-	-	TGTGCCAGCAGCTTGGCCGGACTAAAGAGCAATCAGCCCCAGCATTTT	CASSLAGLKSNQPQHF
TRBV19	TRBJ2-5	-	-	TGTGCCAGTAGTGGAGAGGGCCAAGAGACCCAGTACTTC	CASSGEGQETQYF
TRBV19	TRBJ2-6	few	-	TGTGCCAGTAGTATGGAGGACTCTGGGGCCAACGTCCTGACTTTC	CASSMEDSGANVLTF
TRBV5-1	TRBJ1-1	-	-	TGCGCCAGCAGCTACTTTACAGGGAACACTGAAGCTTTCTTT	CASSYFTGNTEAFF
TRBV4-1	TRBJ1-5	-	-	TGCGCCAGCAGCCAAGATCCCAATCAGCCCCAGCATTTT	CASSQDPNQPQHF
TRBV11-3	TRBJ1-4	once	-	TGTGCCAGCAGCTTAGACCCAGGGATGGGCGAAAAACTGTTTTTT	CASSLDPGMGEKLFF
TRBV10-3	TRBJ1-5	-	-	TGTGCCATCAGTGGGGGCAATCAGCCCCAGCATTTT	CAISGGNQPQHF
TRBV28	TRBJ1-4	-	-	TGTGCCAGCAGTTCGCCCCCCCCCGCGGGTAAAAAACTGTTTTTT	CASSSPPPAGKKLFF
TRBV4-1	TRBJ2-1	-	TRBD2	TGCGCCAGCAGCCAAGATCGGGCTAGCGGCTACAATGAGCAGTTCTTC	CASSQDRASGYNEQFF
TRBV7-2	TRBJ1-2	-	-	TGTGCCAGCAGCTTAGAAGGTCAGGGAGGTGGCTACACCTTC	CASSLEGQGGGYTF
TRBV15	TRBJ1-1	-	TRBD1	TGTGCCACCAGCGGAAGCACAGGGGTTGAAGCTTTCTTT	CATSGSTGVEAFF
TRBV6-6	TRBJ1-1	-	TRBD1	TGTGCCAGCAGTCTACAGACAGGGGGCACTGAAGCTTTCTTT	CASSLQTGGTEAFF
TRBV6-1	TRBJ2-1	-	TRBD2	TGTGCCAGCAGTGGGGGACTAGCGGGAGAACTTAACTACTACAATGAGCAGTTCTTC	CASSGGLAGELNYYNEQFF
TRBV9	TRBJ2-3	-	-	TGTGCCAGCAGCGCCAGCGGACGGGCCCATAGCACAGATACGCAGTATTTT	CASSASGRAHSTDTQYF
TRBV7-2	TRBJ2-5	-	-	TGTGCCAGCAGCCCCGGACCCTTCGAGACCCAGTACTTC	CASSPGPFETQYF
TRBV30	TRBJ2-7	-	TRBD2	TGTGCCTGGAGCGTGACTAGCGCTCGATCCTACGAGCAGTACTTC	CAWSVTSARSYEQYF
TRBV28	TRBJ2-1	once	-	TGTGCCAGCAGTTCGGGACTTTACAATGAGCAGTTCTTC	CASSSGLYNEQFF
TRBV2	TRBJ2-1	-	-	TGTGCCAGCAGCTCCCAGGGTGGATCCTACAATGAGCAGTTCTTC	CASSSQGGSYNEQFF
TRBV28	TRBJ2-1	-	TRBD2	TGTGCCAGCAGTCAATGGGGTAGCGGGAGCTATGAGCAGTTCTTC	CASSQWGSGSYEQFF